This T cell receptor (beta chain) was documented in a study of T-cell reconstitution after alpha-beta-depleted transplantation in children. At least ten counts were recorded for this clonotype. Its antigen is as yet unknown. Library preparation (for TCRbeta) was performed with unique molecular identifiers. One entry per CDR3 protein results from TCRdb running MiXCR on the PCR reads. Of approximately 150,000 distinct CDR3 sequences in the sample, about 9% were seen once. The germline CDR1 and CDR2 sequences are SQVTM and ANQGSEA. Trimming cost V 8 bases and J 2 bases, with 17 bases left between them. CDR3 size: 14 residues. Overall study findings and caveats: The origin of alpha-beta T cells about two months after transplant was reportedly several hundred expanded graft clones. At day 60, the high TCRbeta diversity found in some patients originated from recipient T cells and thymic progenitors that had survived. By one year post-transplant, T-cell counts and diversity largely arose from T cells that were newly produced.

The sequencing here drew on PBMCs, mostly from graft donor cells, taken 180 days after TCRalphabeta/CD19-depleted stem cell transplant. This clonotype was sampled from a female patient aged 2-10 years who had a stem cell transplant for congenital amegakaryocytic thrombocytopenia, so the T cells may come from the graft donor. The chain is built from TRBV29-1 and TRBJ2-3; D might be TRBD2 (5 bases). The CDR3 coding sequence is TGCAGCTCCCAGCAAGGAGGCAACACAGATACGCAGTATTTT. This translates into CSSQQGGNTDTQYF.